The rows below give T cell receptor beta chains drawn from one sample of a study of T cell changes during pregnancy in multiple sclerosis. Produced via immunoSEQ multiplex PCR; TCRdb's table is partial and in-frame only. The data contain about 59,000 clones, roughly 94% of them singletons. Specimen: CD8+ T cells from peripheral blood mononuclear cells, collected after pregnancy. The source of these receptors is a female donor with multiple sclerosis, enrolled in a pregnancy study. Each CDR3 is given with its conserved first and last residue. A D gene is named only where the DNA matches it firmly. Not all rows give a size; the values are once, few, many and, for expanded clones, a class.

j_call clone_size d_call v_call cdr3_nt cdr3_aa
TRBJ2-7 once TRBD2 TRBV9 TGTGCCAGCAGCGTAGGTAGCGGGAGTAGCTACGAGCAGTACTTC CASSVGSGSSYEQYF
TRBJ2-7 once TRBD1 TRBV27 TGTGCCAGCAGTCTCGGGACAGGTCCCTACGAGCAGTACTTC CASSLGTGPYEQYF
TRBJ1-5 - TRBD1 TRBV28 TGTGCCAGCAGCTACCAGGGGGCTGTTCAGCCCCAGCATTTT CASSYQGAVQPQHF
TRBJ2-1 - TRBD2 TRBV7-3 TGTGCCAGCGGGGCGGGAGTGGGTGAGCAGTTCTTC CASGAGVGEQFF
TRBJ2-7 - - TRBV7-7 TGTGCCAGCAGCTTCTTAGACTCGCCACACGAGCAGTACTTC CASSFLDSPHEQYF
TRBJ2-1 - TRBD2 TRBV5-1 TGCGCCAGCAGCCCCGGGACTAGTGGCAATGAGCAGTTCTTC CASSPGTSGNEQFF
TRBJ1-2 - TRBD1 TRBV6-1 TGTGCCATCGAGGAGGGACAGGGATCCTATGGCTACACCTTC CAIEEGQGSYGYTF
TRBJ2-7 - - TRBV19 TGTGCCAGTAGTACCCCCCGGGCGCTAGCGTACGAGCAGTACTTC CASSTPRALAYEQYF
TRBJ2-7 - TRBD1 TRBV5-1 TGCGCCAGCAGCCTCGGACAGGGGTTCACCTACGAGCAGTACTTC CASSLGQGFTYEQYF
TRBJ1-2 once - TRBV5-1 TGCGCCAGCAGCCCTGGACAGATGAACTATGGCTACACCTTC CASSPGQMNYGYTF
TRBJ1-1 - - TRBV27 TGTGCCAGCAGTTTACTCGCGCGGGTGGGTGAAGCTTTCTTT CASSLLARVGEAFF
TRBJ1-2 - TRBD1 TRBV5-5 TGTGCCAGCAGCCGCGGGACAGGGTTAGATGTCGGTGGCTACACCTTC CASSRGTGLDVGGYTF
TRBJ2-2 - - TRBV9 TGTGCCAGCAGCCCAGGGGGGTCTTACGAGAACACCGGGGAGCTGTTTTTT CASSPGGSYENTGELFF
TRBJ2-7 - TRBD1 TRBV27 TGTGCCAGCAGCTTGGGACAGCACTACGAGCAGTACTTC CASSLGQHYEQYF
TRBJ2-7 - - TRBV6-1 TGTGCCAGCAGTCGACCGGGAGAGCAGTACTTC CASSRPGEQYF
TRBJ2-7 - TRBD2 TRBV28 TGTGCCAGCACCACACCTAGCGGGGTAACCTACGAGCAGTACTTC CASTTPSGVTYEQYF
TRBJ1-1 - - TRBV21-1 TGTGCCAGCAGCAATTCCGGGACAGAGTGTTGGGAAGCTTTCTTT CASSNSGTECWEAFF